Listed below are T cell receptor beta chains from one sample, sequenced in a study of CD8+ T cells in alopecia areata. Clones were read by immunoSEQ multiplex PCR, and TCRdb kept only the in-frame ones, dropping some. There are under 200,000 clones in the sample; less than 70% occur only once, and 14% lies in the top ten. Material: CD4+ T cells sorted from blood, obtained at week 24, from a patient treated with tofacitinib. Source of these receptors: a human donor with alopecia areata. Each CDR3 is given with its conserved first and last residue. D genes are given only for firm matches. Expanded clones get a size class; other rows say once, few or many, or leave the size out.

size | J | V | D | CDR3 | DNA
NA | TRBJ2-3 | TRBV29-1 | NA | CSGVTRTDTQYF | TGCAGCGGCGTGACTCGCACAGATACGCAGTATTTT
NA | TRBJ2-7 | TRBV5-1 | NA | CASSFGLRKSPPYEQYF | TGCGCCAGCAGCTTTGGTCTGAGGAAGTCGCCCCCCTACGAGCAGTACTTC
NA | TRBJ2-5 | TRBV30 | NA | CAWSLGPTQYF | TGTGCCTGGAGCCTCGGCCCAACCCAGTACTTC
NA | TRBJ2-1 | TRBV9 | TRBD1 | CASSARDRTYNEQFF | TGTGCCAGCAGCGCCCGGGACAGAACTTACAATGAGCAGTTCTTC
NA | TRBJ1-3 | TRBV2 | TRBD1 | CASRTGGSGNTIYF | TGTGCCAGCAGGACAGGGGGCTCTGGAAACACCATATATTTT
few | TRBJ1-3 | TRBV11-2 | NA | CASSLEPSSGNTIYF | TGTGCCAGCAGCTTAGAGCCAAGCTCTGGAAACACCATATATTTT
NA | TRBJ2-7 | TRBV5-6 | TRBD1 | CASSPLQGTYEQYF | TGTGCCAGCAGCCCCCTACAGGGGACCTACGAGCAGTACTTC
NA | TRBJ2-5 | TRBV29-1 | TRBD1 | CSVRRTGQETQYF | TGCAGCGTTCGGAGGACAGGTCAAGAGACCCAGTACTTC
NA | TRBJ2-1 | TRBV11-1 | NA | CASSLLGDYNEQFF | TGTGCCAGCAGCTTACTCGGGGACTACAATGAGCAGTTCTTC
NA | TRBJ2-7 | TRBV27 | TRBD2 | CASSWRLAGGSYEQYF | TGTGCCAGCAGTTGGAGACTAGCGGGGGGATCCTACGAGCAGTACTTC
NA | TRBJ1-4 | TRBV6-1 | TRBD1 | CASRVDPGGYEKLFF | TGTGCCAGCCGTGTGGATCCAGGGGGCTATGAAAAACTGTTTTTT
few | TRBJ2-5 | TRBV6-1 | TRBD1 | CASRTRTGGDPQYF | TGTGCCAGCAGAACTCGGACAGGGGGTGATCCTCAGTACTTC
NA | TRBJ1-2 | TRBV18 | NA | CASSPPAGTNYGYTF | TGTGCCAGCTCACCACCAGCCGGGACAAACTATGGCTACACCTTC
NA | TRBJ2-5 | TRBV7-3 | NA | CASSSGTGAFQETQYF | TGTGCCAGCAGCTCTGGGACGGGAGCTTTCCAAGAGACCCAGTACTTC
NA | TRBJ2-5 | TRBV28 | TRBD2 | CASSHSKASGGARETQYF | TGTGCCAGCAGTCATTCCAAGGCTAGCGGGGGGGCTCGCGAGACCCAGTACTTC
NA | TRBJ1-6 | TRBV6-5 | TRBD1 | CASSYSGQGYSPLHF | TGTGCCAGCAGTTACTCCGGACAGGGCTATTCACCCCTCCACTTT
NA | TRBJ2-1 | TRBV5-1 | TRBD1 | CASSDGTGGYNEQFF | TGCGCCAGCAGCGATGGGACAGGGGGCTACAATGAGCAGTTCTTC
NA | TRBJ2-5 | TRBV27 | NA | CASSLQETQYF | TGTGCCAGCAGTTTGCAAGAGACCCAGTACTTC
NA | TRBJ2-1 | TRBV4-1 | NA | CASSQGVTGPSSYNEQFF | TGCGCCAGCAGCCAAGGGGTGACGGGGCCGAGCTCCTACAATGAGCAGTTCTTC
NA | TRBJ2-4 | TRBV2 | TRBD1 | CASNVGQAGNIQYF | TGTGCCAGCAACGTCGGACAGGCGGGAAACATTCAGTACTTC
NA | TRBJ1-2 | TRBV5-1 | NA | CASSLGSGANYGYTF | TGCGCCAGCAGCTTGGGATCCGGGGCTAACTATGGCTACACCTTC
once | TRBJ1-4 | TRBV4-2 | NA | CASSHSGGGTNEKLFF | TGTGCCAGCAGCCACTCCGGGGGCGGCACTAATGAAAAACTGTTTTTT
NA | TRBJ1-5 | TRBV7-2 | NA | CASSLAPGAQHF | TGTGCCAGCAGCTTAGCACCGGGCGCCCAGCATTTT
NA | TRBJ2-7 | TRBV7-3 | NA | CASSPQGGSYEQYF | TGTGCCAGCAGCCCACAGGGCGGGAGCTACGAGCAGTACTTC
NA | TRBJ1-1 | TRBV4-1 | NA | CASSQGQAVDTEAFF | TGCGCCAGCAGCCAAGGCCAGGCAGTGGACACTGAAGCTTTCTTT
once | TRBJ1-1 | TRBV7-3 | NA | CASSAGREAFF | TGTGCCAGCAGCGCCGGACGGGAAGCTTTCTTT
NA | TRBJ1-3 | TRBV30 | NA | CAWSEGSGNTIYF | TGTGCCTGGAGTGAAGGCTCTGGAAACACCATATATTTT
few | TRBJ2-1 | TRBV19 | TRBD2 | CASSMIPGRASEFF | TGTGCCAGTAGTATGATCCCGGGGAGGGCCAGTGAGTTCTTC
few | TRBJ1-4 | TRBV14 | NA | CASSQEGPFTNRNEKLFF | TGTGCCAGCAGCCAAGAGGGCCCCTTCACTAACCGGAATGAAAAACTGTTTTTT
NA | TRBJ1-5 | TRBV30 | NA | CAWSPALRGGRPGNQPQHF | TGTGCCTGGAGTCCCGCACTGAGGGGCGGGCGGCCTGGCAATCAGCCCCAGCATTTT
NA | TRBJ2-1 | TRBV4-2 | NA | CASSLHSNEQFF | TGTGCCAGCAGCCTCCACAGCAATGAGCAGTTCTTC
NA | TRBJ2-1 | TRBV5-1 | TRBD2 | CASSPGGSSYNEQFF | TGCGCCAGCAGCCCGGGAGGGAGCTCCTACAATGAGCAGTTCTTC
NA | TRBJ1-2 | TRBV18 | NA | CASSPGNNYGYTF | TGTGCCAGCTCACCGGGGAACAACTATGGCTACACCTTC
few | TRBJ1-1 | TRBV6-1 | TRBD1 | CASLIGQGRTEAFF | TGTGCCAGTCTAATCGGACAGGGGAGGACTGAAGCTTTCTTT
NA | TRBJ1-2 | TRBV29-1 | TRBD1 | CSVPRQGKKGGYTF | TGCAGCGTTCCCCGACAGGGAAAAAAGGGTGGCTACACCTTC
NA | TRBJ1-5 | TRBV11-2 | TRBD1 | CASSLGQGNVQPQHF | TGTGCCAGCAGCTTAGGACAGGGGAACGTCCAGCCCCAGCATTTT
NA | TRBJ1-2 | TRBV10-3 | NA | CAISALDYGYTF | TGTGCCATCAGTGCCTTGGATTATGGCTACACCTTC
NA | TRBJ2-1 | TRBV25-1 | NA | CASSDSAREQFF | TGTGCCAGCAGTGATTCGGCCAGGGAGCAGTTCTTC
NA | TRBJ2-3 | TRBV4-2 | NA | CASSQDLTTDTQYF | TGTGCCAGCAGCCAAGATCTGACCACAGATACGCAGTATTTT
NA | TRBJ2-1 | TRBV15 | TRBD2 | CATSFGLAGAEQFF | TGTGCCACCAGCTTCGGACTAGCGGGGGCGGAGCAGTTCTTC
few | TRBJ2-3 | TRBV29-1 | NA | CSVEEVRGGVDTQYF | TGCAGCGTTGAAGAGGTCAGGGGAGGTGTAGATACGCAGTATTTT
NA | TRBJ2-7 | TRBV2 | NA | CASSNYEQYF | TGTGCCAGCAGTAACTACGAGCAGTACTTC
NA | TRBJ1-5 | TRBV5-1 | NA | CASSLDPNQPQHF | TGCGCCAGCAGCTTGGACCCGAATCAGCCCCAGCATTTT
NA | TRBJ2-5 | TRBV6-6 | NA | CASSGWENQETQYF | TGTGCCAGCAGTGGTTGGGAGAATCAAGAGACCCAGTACTTC
few | TRBJ1-6 | TRBV7-2 | TRBD1 | CASSARQGENSPLHF | TGTGCCAGCAGCGCACGACAGGGGGAAAATTCACCCCTCCACTTT
NA | TRBJ1-6 | TRBV25-1 | NA | CASSGAGNSPLHF | TGTGCCAGCAGTGGGGCAGGTAATTCACCCCTCCACTTT
NA | TRBJ1-1 | TRBV18 | TRBD1 | CASSYTGTGINTEAFF | TGTGCCAGCTCATACACCGGGACAGGAATCAACACTGAAGCTTTCTTT
NA | TRBJ1-5 | TRBV7-9 | NA | CASSYAWGGNQPQHF | TGTGCCAGCAGCTATGCGTGGGGAGGGAATCAGCCCCAGCATTTT
NA | TRBJ1-2 | TRBV29-1 | TRBD1 | CSVEDPGQGKSGYTF | TGCAGCGTTGAAGATCCGGGACAGGGAAAAAGTGGCTACACCTTC
NA | TRBJ2-3 | TRBV30 | NA | CAWSVGGGSDTQYF | TGTGCCTGGAGTGTAGGGGGAGGTTCAGATACGCAGTATTTT
NA | TRBJ1-1 | TRBV27 | NA | CASGTLFRGATEAFF | TGTGCCAGCGGGACCTTGTTTAGGGGCGCGACTGAAGCTTTCTTT
NA | TRBJ2-7 | TRBV25-1 | NA | CASSTGSGTGGYEQYF | TGTGCCAGCAGTACTGGCTCCGGGACCGGCGGATACGAGCAGTACTTC
NA | TRBJ1-1 | TRBV7-9 | NA | CASSFGDTEAFF | TGTGCCAGCAGCTTTGGTGACACTGAAGCTTTCTTT
few | TRBJ1-1 | TRBV29-1 | NA | CSVDAGRTSTAFF | TGCAGCGTTGATGCAGGGAGAACCAGTACGGCTTTCTTT